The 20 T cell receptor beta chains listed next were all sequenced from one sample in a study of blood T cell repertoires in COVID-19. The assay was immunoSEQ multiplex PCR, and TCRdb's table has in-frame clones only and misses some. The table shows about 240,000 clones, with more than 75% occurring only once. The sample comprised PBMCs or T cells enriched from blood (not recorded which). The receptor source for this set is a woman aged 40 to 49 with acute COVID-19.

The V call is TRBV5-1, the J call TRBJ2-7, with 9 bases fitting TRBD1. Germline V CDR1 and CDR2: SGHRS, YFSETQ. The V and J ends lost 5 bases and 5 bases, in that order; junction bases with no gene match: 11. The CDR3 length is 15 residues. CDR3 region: CASRKAPGQGDEQYF. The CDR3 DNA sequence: TGCGCCAGCAGGAAAGCACCGGGACAGGGAGACGAGCAGTACTTC.

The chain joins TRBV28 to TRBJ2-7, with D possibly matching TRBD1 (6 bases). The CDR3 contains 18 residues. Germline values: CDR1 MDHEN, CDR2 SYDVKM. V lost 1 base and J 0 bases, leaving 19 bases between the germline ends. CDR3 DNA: TGTGCCAGCAGTTTATCTCCAGGGTTGGGGGCTAGCTCCTACGAGCAGTACTTC. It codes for CASSLSPGLGASSYEQYF.

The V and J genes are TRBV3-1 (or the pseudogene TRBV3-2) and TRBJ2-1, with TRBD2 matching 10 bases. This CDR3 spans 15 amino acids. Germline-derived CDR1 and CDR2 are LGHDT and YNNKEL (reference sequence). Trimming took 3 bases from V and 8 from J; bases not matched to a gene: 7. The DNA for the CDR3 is TGTGCCAGCAGCCATTTGTCTAGCGGGAGCTATGAGCAGTTCTTC. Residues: CASSHLSSGSYEQFF.

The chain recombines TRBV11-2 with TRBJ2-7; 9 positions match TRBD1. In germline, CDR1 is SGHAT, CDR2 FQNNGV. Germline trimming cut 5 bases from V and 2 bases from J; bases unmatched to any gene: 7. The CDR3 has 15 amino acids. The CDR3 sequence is CASSTPDRGTYEQYF. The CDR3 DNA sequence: TGTGCCAGCAGCACCCCGGACAGGGGTACCTACGAGCAGTACTTC. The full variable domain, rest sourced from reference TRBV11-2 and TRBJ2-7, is EAGVAQSPRYKIIEKRQSVAFWCNPISGHATLYWYQQILGQGPKLLIQFQNNGVVDDSQLPKDRFSAERLKGVDSTLKIQPAKLEDSAVYLCASSTPDRGTYEQYFGPGTRLTVT.

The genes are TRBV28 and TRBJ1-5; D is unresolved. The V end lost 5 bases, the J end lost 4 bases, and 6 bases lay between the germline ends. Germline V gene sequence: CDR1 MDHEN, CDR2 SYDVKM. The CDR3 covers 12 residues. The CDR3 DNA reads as TGTGCCAGCAGTGCAGTAAATCAGCCCCAGCATTTT. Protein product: CASSAVNQPQHF.

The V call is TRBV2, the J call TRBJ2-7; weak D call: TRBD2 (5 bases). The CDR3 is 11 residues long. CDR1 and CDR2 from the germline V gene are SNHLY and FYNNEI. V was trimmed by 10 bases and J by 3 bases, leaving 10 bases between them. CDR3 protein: CATDGNYEQYF. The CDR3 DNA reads TGTGCCACGGACGGGAACTACGAGCAGTACTTC.

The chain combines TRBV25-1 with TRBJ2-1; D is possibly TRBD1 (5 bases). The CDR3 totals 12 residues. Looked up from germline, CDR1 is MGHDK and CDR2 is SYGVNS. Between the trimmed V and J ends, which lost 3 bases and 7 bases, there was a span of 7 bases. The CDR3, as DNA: TGTGCCAGCAGTGAGCCAGGGAATGAGCAGTTCTTC. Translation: CASSEPGNEQFF.

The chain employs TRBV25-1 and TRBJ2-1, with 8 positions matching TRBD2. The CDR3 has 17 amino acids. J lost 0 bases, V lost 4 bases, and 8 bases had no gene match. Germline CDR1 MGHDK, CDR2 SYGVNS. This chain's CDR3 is CASSGGTSGSSYNEQFF. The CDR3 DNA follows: TGTGCCAGCAGTGGGGGAACTAGCGGCAGCTCCTACAATGAGCAGTTCTTC.

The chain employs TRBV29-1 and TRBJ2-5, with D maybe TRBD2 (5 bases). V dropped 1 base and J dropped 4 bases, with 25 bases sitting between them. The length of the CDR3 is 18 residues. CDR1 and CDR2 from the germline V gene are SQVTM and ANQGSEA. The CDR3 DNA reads TGCAGCGTTGAAGTAGGCTTCGAGGGATCCGGCTTGGGAGAGACCCAGTACTTC. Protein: CSVEVGFEGSGLGETQYF.

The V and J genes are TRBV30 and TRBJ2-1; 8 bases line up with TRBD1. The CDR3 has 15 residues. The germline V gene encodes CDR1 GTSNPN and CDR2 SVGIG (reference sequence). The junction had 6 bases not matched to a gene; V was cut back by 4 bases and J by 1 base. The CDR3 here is CAWNPRTGSYNEQFF. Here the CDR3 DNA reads TGTGCCTGGAACCCGCGGACAGGGTCCTACAATGAGCAGTTCTTC.

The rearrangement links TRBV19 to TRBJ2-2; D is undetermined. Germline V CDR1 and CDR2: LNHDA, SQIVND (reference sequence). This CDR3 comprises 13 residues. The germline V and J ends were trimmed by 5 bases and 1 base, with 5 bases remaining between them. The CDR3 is CASSVKNTGELFF. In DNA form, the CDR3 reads TGTGCCAGTAGTGTCAAGAACACCGGGGAGCTGTTTTTT.

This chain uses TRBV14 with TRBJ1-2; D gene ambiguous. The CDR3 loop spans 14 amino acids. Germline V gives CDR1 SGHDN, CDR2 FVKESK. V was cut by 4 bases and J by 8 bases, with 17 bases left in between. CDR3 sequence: CASSRSYGLEGYTF. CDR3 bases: TGTGCCAGCAGCCGGAGCTACGGCCTGGAGGGCTACACCTTC.

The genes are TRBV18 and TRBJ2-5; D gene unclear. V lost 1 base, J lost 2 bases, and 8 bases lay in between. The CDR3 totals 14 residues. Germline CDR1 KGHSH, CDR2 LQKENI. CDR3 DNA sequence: TGTGCCAGCTCACCACTCGGTGATCAAGAGACCCAGTACTTC. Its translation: CASSPLGDQETQYF. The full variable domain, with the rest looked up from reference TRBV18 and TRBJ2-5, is NAGVMQNPRHLVRRRGQEARLRCSPMKGHSHVYWYRQLPEEGLKFMVYLQKENIIDESGMPKERFSAEFPKEGPSILRIQQVVRGDSAAYFCASSPLGDQETQYFGPGTRLLVL.

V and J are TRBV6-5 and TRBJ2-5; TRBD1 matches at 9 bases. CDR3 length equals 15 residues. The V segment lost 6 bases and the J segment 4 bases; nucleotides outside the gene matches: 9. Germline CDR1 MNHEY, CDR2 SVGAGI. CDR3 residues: CASSRDRVMGETQYF. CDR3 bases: TGTGCCAGCAGCCGGGACAGGGTAATGGGAGAGACCCAGTACTTC.

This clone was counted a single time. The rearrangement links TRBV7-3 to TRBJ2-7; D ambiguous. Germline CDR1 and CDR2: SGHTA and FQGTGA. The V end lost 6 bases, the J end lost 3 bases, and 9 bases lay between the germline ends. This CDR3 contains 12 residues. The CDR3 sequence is CASRHMIYEQYF. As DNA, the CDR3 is TGTGCCAGCAGACACATGATCTACGAGCAGTACTTC.

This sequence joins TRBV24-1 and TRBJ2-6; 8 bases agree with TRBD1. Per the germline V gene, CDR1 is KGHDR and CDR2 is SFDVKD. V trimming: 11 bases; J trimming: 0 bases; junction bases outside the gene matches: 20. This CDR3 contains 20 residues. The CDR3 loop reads CAIEKPLQGAIASGANVLTF. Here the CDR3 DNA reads TGTGCCATCGAGAAGCCTCTGCAGGGGGCCATCGCCTCTGGGGCCAACGTCCTGACTTTC.

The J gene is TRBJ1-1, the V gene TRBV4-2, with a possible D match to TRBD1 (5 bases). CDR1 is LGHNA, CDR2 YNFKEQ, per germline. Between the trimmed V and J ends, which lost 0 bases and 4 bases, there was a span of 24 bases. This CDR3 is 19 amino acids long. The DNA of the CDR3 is TGTGCCAGCAGCCAAGATCAGGGTGGGCAGCCGGGGGGTGTCACTGAAGCTTTCTTT. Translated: CASSQDQGGQPGGVTEAFF.

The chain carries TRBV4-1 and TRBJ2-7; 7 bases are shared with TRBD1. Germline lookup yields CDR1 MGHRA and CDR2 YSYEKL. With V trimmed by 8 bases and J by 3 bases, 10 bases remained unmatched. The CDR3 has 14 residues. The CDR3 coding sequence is TGCGCCAGCCGAGACTCGCAGGGGGTCTACGAGCAGTACTTC. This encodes CASRDSQGVYEQYF.

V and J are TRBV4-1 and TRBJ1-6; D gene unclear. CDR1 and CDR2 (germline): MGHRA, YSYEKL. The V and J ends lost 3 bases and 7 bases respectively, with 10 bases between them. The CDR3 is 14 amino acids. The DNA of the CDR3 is TGCGCCAGCAGCCAGGCGGTCATGAATTCACCCCTCCACTTT. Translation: CASSQAVMNSPLHF.

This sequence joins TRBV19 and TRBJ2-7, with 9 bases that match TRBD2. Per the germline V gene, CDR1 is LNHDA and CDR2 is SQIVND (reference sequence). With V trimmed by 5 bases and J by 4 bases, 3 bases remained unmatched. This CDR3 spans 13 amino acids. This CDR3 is CASSAGLAYEQYF. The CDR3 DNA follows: TGTGCCAGTAGTGCGGGACTAGCATACGAGCAGTACTTC.